One T cell receptor (beta chain) is described in this entry. CDR3 length: 17 amino acids. Deletions cut 6 bases from V and 0 bases from J, with 15 bases between. Germline CDR1 and CDR2: KGHSH and LQKENI. This entry comes from a study of blood T cell repertoires in COVID-19. Study information: T cells, B-cell-depleted T cells, or PBMCs provided the cDNA or gDNA that served as material.

In the original analysis: Amplifying reference gene primers gave estimates of nucleated cell counts. Sequenced by immunoSEQ multiplex PCR; TCRdb stores in-frame clones only, minus some. V and J calls plus clone size are reproduced from that table; the DNA served to infer D and trimming. Here the sample spans roughly 500,000 clones, 80% to 90% being singletons. The V gene is TRBV18, the J gene TRBJ2-6, with D perhaps TRBD2 (6 bases). The sample taken for sequencing was peripheral blood. This receptor was obtained from a human donor in a cohort sampled during active COVID-19. The CDR3 spells CASSAGTGTSGANVLTF. CDR3 nucleotide sequence: TGTGCCAGCTCCGCGGGAACAGGTACCTCTGGGGCCAACGTCCTGACTTTC.